These T cell receptor beta chains were read from a single sample in a study of CD4 T cells in relation to SARS-CoV-2 and coronaviruses. These receptors lack a known antigen. Method: immunoSEQ multiplex PCR; TCRdb's copy keeps in-frame clones and lacks some. The table records some 40,000 clones, over 75% of them present only once. The sequenced material came from memory CD4+ T cells from PBMCs, cultured in vitro. The source is an adult with COVID-19. The CDR3 runs from the conserved cysteine through the conserved F or W. D genes are given only for firm matches. Not all rows give a size; the values are once, few, many and, for expanded clones, a class.

size	D	V	J	DNA	CDR3
.	.	TRBV4-2	TRBJ2-2	TGTGCCAGCAGCCAAGGGGGCGGAGGTAACACCGGGGAGCTGTTTTTT	CASSQGGGGNTGELFF
.	TRBD1	TRBV28	TRBJ1-4	TGTGCCAGCAGGCCTACAGGGGGTTTCAATGAAAAACTGTTTTTT	CASRPTGGFNEKLFF
.	.	TRBV20-1	TRBJ2-2	TGCAGTGCTAGTAAGGGGCAGGGACTGGGCACCGGGGAGCTGTTTTTT	CSASKGQGLGTGELFF
.	TRBD1	TRBV6-2/TRBV6-3	TRBJ1-5	TGTGCCAGCAGTGCCCGCCCCGGGACAGGCGACTATAGCAATCAGCCCCAGCATTTT	CASSARPGTGDYSNQPQHF
.	.	TRBV11-2	TRBJ2-7	TGTGCCAGCAGCCCAGGGGTTGGCCTAACCTACGAGCAGTACTTC	CASSPGVGLTYEQYF
.	.	TRBV2	TRBJ2-1	TGTGCCAGCAGTGGCAGGGATAGATTAAATGAGCAGTTCTTC	CASSGRDRLNEQFF
.	.	TRBV18	TRBJ2-6	TGTGCCAGCTCACCATTACAGGGCTCTGGGGCCAACGTCCTGACTTTC	CASSPLQGSGANVLTF
.	TRBD2	TRBV18	TRBJ2-7	TGTGCCAGCTCACCACTTTTTTCTAGCGGGAGTTCCGAGCAGTACTTC	CASSPLFSSGSSEQYF
.	.	TRBV29-1	TRBJ1-4	TGCAGCGTTGAAGATCGGGCGGGGGCTAATGAAAAACTGTTTTTT	CSVEDRAGANEKLFF
.	.	TRBV5-1	TRBJ2-7	TGCGCCAGCAGCTTGGTGGCCCAGGGATCGGACGAGCAGTACTTC	CASSLVAQGSDEQYF
few	TRBD2	TRBV30	TRBJ2-7	TGTGCCTGGAGTTTCGGGACTATCACTTACGAGCAGTACTTC	CAWSFGTITYEQYF
few	.	TRBV10-3	TRBJ2-3	TGTGCCATCAGTGAGTCGAGTAAAAGCACAGATACGCAGTATTTT	CAISESSKSTDTQYF
.	TRBD2	TRBV27	TRBJ2-3	TGTGCCAGCAGTACAGGGACTAGCGGGAGCACAGATACGCAGTATTTT	CASSTGTSGSTDTQYF
few	TRBD1	TRBV30	TRBJ1-5	TGTGCCTGGAGTCCAGGGGGCCGTCAGCCCCAGCATTTT	CAWSPGGRQPQHF
.	.	TRBV19	TRBJ1-1	TGTGCCAGTAGTTCGTGGTCCAGGAACACTGAAGCTTTCTTT	CASSSWSRNTEAFF
.	.	TRBV14	TRBJ2-1	TGTGCCAGCAGCCAAGAAGGGGTTCCGCTCTACAATGAGCAGTTCTTC	CASSQEGVPLYNEQFF
.	.	TRBV11-3	TRBJ2-1	TGTGCCAGCAGCCGGTGGCCAGGGCCCTACAATGAGCAGTTCTTC	CASSRWPGPYNEQFF
.	.	TRBV5-4	TRBJ2-3	TGTGCCAGCACCCTTTATGGCACAGATACGCAGTATTTT	CASTLYGTDTQYF
.	.	TRBV5-4	TRBJ2-3	TGTGCCAGCAGCTTGGGGTCTGATACGCAGTATTTT	CASSLGSDTQYF
few	TRBD1	TRBV29-1	TRBJ2-2	TGCAGCGTACGGACAGGGGTTTCCGGGGAGCTGTTTTTT	CSVRTGVSGELFF
.	TRBD1	TRBV19	TRBJ1-5	TGTGCCAGTAGTATTGGAGGGGGCGATGGTCAGCCCCAGCATTTT	CASSIGGGDGQPQHF
.	.	TRBV15	TRBJ1-5	TGTGCCACCAGCATTGACACAAGGGCTAGGGGCCAGCCCCAGCATTTT	CATSIDTRARGQPQHF
.	.	TRBV7-8	TRBJ1-6	TGTGCCAGCAGCCAACCGGAGACCTATAATTCACCCCTCCACTTT	CASSQPETYNSPLHF
.	.	TRBV10-3	TRBJ2-3	TGTGGGGCGGGAACAGATACGCAGTATTTT	CGAGTDTQYF
few	TRBD2	TRBV2	TRBJ2-1	TGTGCCAGCAGTGAAACGGCTAGCGGCGAGCAGTTCTTC	CASSETASGEQFF
.	.	TRBV9	TRBJ2-7	TGTGCCAGCAGCGTAGCAGACGCTCCGACCCACTACGAGCAGTACTTC	CASSVADAPTHYEQYF
.	.	TRBV7-9	TRBJ2-7	TGTGCCAGCAGCTTAGCCCCCTACGAGCAGTACTTC	CASSLAPYEQYF
.	TRBD1	TRBV2	TRBJ2-2	TGTGCCAGCAGTGAAAGGACAGGGGCCGGGGAGCTGTTTTTT	CASSERTGAGELFF
.	TRBD2	TRBV18	TRBJ2-2	TGTGCCAGCTCACTAGGACTAGCGGGAAGCACCGGGGAGCTGTTTTTT	CASSLGLAGSTGELFF
once	.	TRBV28	TRBJ2-3	TGTGCCAGCAGTTTAAGCCTCGGATTCACAGATACGCAGTATTTT	CASSLSLGFTDTQYF
.	.	TRBV5-5	TRBJ1-3	TGTGCCAGCAGCACCGAGTTTCGGGCCGGGGATGGAAACACCATATATTTT	CASSTEFRAGDGNTIYF
.	.	TRBV5-1	TRBJ2-1	TGCGCCAGCAGCTTGGTTGGGGGGCCCTACAATGAGCAGTTCTTC	CASSLVGGPYNEQFF
.	.	TRBV4-1	TRBJ2-2	TGCGCCAGCAGCCAATCGGAGAGTCGGGCCGGGGAGCTGTTTTTT	CASSQSESRAGELFF
few	TRBD1	TRBV24-1	TRBJ1-5	TGTGCCACCAGTGATGACGGAACAGGGGCACAGCCCCAGCATTTT	CATSDDGTGAQPQHF
.	.	TRBV5-1	TRBJ2-3	TGCGCCAGCAGCTACCAGGGGAAAAGCACAGATACGCAGTATTTT	CASSYQGKSTDTQYF
few	TRBD2	TRBV6-1	TRBJ2-7	TGTGCCAGCAGTGAAGCGGCTAGCGGGGCCTACGAGCAGTACTTC	CASSEAASGAYEQYF
.	TRBD1	TRBV7-6	TRBJ1-2	TGTGCCAGCAGCTTAGACAGGGGCCAAGGCTACACCTTC	CASSLDRGQGYTF
.	TRBD1	TRBV23-1	TRBJ2-7	TGCGCCAGCAGTCACGGCAGGGGGTACTATTACGAGCAGTACTTC	CASSHGRGYYYEQYF
.	TRBD1	TRBV7-9	TRBJ1-2	TGTGCCAGCAGCAACCTGGGACAGGGGGGTGGCTACACCTTC	CASSNLGQGGGYTF
few	.	TRBV27	TRBJ2-7	TGTGCCAGCAGTTTATCGCCGGGTGGCGCCTACGAGCAGTACTTC	CASSLSPGGAYEQYF
.	TRBD2	TRBV5-1	TRBJ2-4	TGCGCCAGCAGCCGGACTAGCGGGGGAGCCAAAAACATTCAGTACTTC	CASSRTSGGAKNIQYF
.	.	TRBV7-3	TRBJ1-1	TGTGCCAGCAGCTTACACCAGGGGAGCCCTGAAGCTTTCTTT	CASSLHQGSPEAFF
.	TRBD1	TRBV29-1	TRBJ2-3	TGCAGCGTTGGGCAGGGGGCGCAAACAGATACGCAGTATTTT	CSVGQGAQTDTQYF
.	TRBD1	TRBV27	TRBJ2-7	TGTGCCAGCAGTTTTAGGACAGGGGGGGACGAGCAGTACTTC	CASSFRTGGDEQYF
.	TRBD1	TRBV29-1	TRBJ1-2	TGCAGCGTCGGGACAGGCCCCTACTATGGCTACACCTTC	CSVGTGPYYGYTF
.	TRBD2	TRBV24-1	TRBJ2-1	TGTGCCACCAGTGACTCAAGCGGGAGGAGCTCCTACAATGAGCAGTTCTTC	CATSDSSGRSSYNEQFF
.	.	TRBV19	TRBJ2-6	TGTGCCTGCCGAAGTGGGGCCAACGTCCTGACTTTC	CACRSGANVLTF
few	.	TRBV7-3	TRBJ2-1	TGTGCCAGCAGCTCCGGGGATACCTACAATGAGCAGTTCTTC	CASSSGDTYNEQFF
.	.	TRBV7-9	TRBJ2-3	TGTGCCAGCAGCTTAGTCGGGGCAGATACGCAGTATTTT	CASSLVGADTQYF
.	TRBD1	TRBV28	TRBJ1-4	TGTGCCAGCAGAACACCGGCCCCAGGGGGAGGGTGGGAAAAACTGTTTTTT	CASRTPAPGGGWEKLFF